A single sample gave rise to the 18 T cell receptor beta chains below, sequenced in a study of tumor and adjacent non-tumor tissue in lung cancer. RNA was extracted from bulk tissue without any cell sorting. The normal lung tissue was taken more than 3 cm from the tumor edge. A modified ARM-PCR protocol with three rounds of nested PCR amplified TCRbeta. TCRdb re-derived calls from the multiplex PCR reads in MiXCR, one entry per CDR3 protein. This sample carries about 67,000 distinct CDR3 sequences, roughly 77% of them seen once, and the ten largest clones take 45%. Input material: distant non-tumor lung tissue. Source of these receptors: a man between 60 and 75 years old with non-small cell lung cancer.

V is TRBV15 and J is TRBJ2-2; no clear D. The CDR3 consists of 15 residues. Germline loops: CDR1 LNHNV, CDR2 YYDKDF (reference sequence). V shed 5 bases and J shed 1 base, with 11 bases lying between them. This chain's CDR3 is CATSPKGLNTGELFF. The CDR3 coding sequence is TGTGCCACCAGCCCCAAGGGCCTGAACACCGGGGAGCTGTTTTTT. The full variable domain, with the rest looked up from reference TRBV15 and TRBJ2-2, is DAMVIQNPRYQVTQFGKPVTLSCSQTLNHNVMYWYQQKSSQAPKLLFHYYDKDFNNEADTPDNFQSRRPNTSFCFLDIRSPGLGDTAMYLCATSPKGLNTGELFFGEGSRLTVL.

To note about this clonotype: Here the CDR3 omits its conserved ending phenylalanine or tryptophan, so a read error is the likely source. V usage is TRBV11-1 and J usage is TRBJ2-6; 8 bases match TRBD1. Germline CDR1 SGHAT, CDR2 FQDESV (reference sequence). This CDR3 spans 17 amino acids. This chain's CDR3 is CPSSRTGRPSGANVLTV. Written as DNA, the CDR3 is TGTCCCAGCAGTCGGACAGGGAGGCCTTCCGGGGCCAACGTCCTGACTGTC.

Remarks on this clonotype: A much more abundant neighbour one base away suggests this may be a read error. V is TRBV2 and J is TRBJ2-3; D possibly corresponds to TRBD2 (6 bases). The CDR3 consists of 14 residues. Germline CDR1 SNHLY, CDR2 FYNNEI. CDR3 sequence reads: CVRLRGAGTDTQYF. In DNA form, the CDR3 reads TGTGTCAGGTTAAGGGGTGCGGGAACAGATACGCAGTATTTT.

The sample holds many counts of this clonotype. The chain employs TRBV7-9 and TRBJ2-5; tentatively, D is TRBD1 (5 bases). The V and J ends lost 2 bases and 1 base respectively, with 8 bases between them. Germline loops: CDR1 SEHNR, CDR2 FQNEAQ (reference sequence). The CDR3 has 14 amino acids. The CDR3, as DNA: TGTGCCAGCAGCTTATCACAGGCCCAAGAGACCCAGTACTTC. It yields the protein CASSLSQAQETQYF.

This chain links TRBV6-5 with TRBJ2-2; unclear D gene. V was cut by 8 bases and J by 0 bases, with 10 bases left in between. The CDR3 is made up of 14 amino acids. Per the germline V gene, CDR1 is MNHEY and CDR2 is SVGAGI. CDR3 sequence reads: CASDYRPNTGELFF. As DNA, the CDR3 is TGTGCCAGCGATTACAGACCGAACACCGGGGAGCTGTTTTTT.

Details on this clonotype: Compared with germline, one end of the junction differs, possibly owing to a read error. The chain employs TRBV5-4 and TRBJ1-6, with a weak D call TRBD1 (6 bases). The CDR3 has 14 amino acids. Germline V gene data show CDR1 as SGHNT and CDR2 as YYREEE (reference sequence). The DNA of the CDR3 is TGTACCAGCAGTACCCAGGGGAGGAATTCACCCCTCCATTTT. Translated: CTSSTQGRNSPLHF.

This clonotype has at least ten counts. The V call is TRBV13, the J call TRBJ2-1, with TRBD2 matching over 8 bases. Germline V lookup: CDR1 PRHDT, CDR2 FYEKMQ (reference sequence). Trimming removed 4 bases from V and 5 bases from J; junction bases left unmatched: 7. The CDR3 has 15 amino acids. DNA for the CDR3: TGTGCCAGCAGCTGGGCCAGCGGGAGACACAATGAGCAGTTCTTC. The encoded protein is CASSWASGRHNEQFF.

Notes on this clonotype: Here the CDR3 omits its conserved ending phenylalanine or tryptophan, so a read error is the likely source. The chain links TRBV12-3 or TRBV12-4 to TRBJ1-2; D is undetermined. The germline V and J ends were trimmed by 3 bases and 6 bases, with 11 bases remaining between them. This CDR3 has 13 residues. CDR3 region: CASSLSVRNGYTL. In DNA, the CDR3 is TGTGCCAGCAGTTTGTCAGTGAGAAATGGCTACACCCTC.

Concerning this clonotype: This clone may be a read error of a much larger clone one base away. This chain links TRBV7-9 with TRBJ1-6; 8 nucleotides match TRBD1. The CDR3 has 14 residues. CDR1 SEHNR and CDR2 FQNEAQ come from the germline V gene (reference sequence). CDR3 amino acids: CARSLDRGYSPLHF. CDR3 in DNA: TGTGCCCGCAGCTTAGACAGGGGATATTCACCCCTCCACTTT. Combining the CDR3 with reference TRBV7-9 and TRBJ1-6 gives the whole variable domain DTGVSQNPRHKITKRGQNVTFRCDPISEHNRLYWYRQTLGQGPEFLTYFQNEAQLEKSRLLSDRFSAERPKGSFSTLEIQRTEQGDSAMYLCARSLDRGYSPLHFGNGTRLTVT.

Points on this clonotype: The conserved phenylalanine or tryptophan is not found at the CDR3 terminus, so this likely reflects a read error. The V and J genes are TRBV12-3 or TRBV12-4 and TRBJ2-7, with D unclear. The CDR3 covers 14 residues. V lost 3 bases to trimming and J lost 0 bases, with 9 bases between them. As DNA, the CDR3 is TGTGCCAGCAGTTTTCTTGGTAACTCCTACGAGCAGTACTTA. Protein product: CASSFLGNSYEQYL.

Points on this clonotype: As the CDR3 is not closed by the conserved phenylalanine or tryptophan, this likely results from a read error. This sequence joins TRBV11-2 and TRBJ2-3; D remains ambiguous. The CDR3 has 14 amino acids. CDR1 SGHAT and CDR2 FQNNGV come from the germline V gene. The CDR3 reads CASSLDGPLDTQYL. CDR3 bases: TGTGCCAGTAGCTTAGATGGGCCTTTAGATACGCAGTATTTG.

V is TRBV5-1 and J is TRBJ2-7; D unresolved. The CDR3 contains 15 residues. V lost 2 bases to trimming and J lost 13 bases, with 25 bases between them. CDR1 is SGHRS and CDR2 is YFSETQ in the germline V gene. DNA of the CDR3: TGCGCCAGCAGCTTTGCCGCCCTAGGGTCCTACGAGCGATACTTC. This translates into CASSFAALGSYERYF.

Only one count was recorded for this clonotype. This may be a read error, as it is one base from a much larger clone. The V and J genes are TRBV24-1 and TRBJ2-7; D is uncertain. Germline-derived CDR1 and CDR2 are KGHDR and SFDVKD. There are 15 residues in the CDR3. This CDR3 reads CATRDGSLIMQEQYF. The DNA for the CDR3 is TGTGCCACCCGTGACGGCTCGCTGATAATGCAGGAGCAGTACTTC.

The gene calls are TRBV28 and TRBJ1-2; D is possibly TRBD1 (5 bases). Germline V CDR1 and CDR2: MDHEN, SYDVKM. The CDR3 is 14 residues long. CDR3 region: CGSSPIGTKNGYTF. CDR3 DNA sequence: TGTGGTAGCAGTCCAATAGGGACCAAAAATGGCTACACCTTC.

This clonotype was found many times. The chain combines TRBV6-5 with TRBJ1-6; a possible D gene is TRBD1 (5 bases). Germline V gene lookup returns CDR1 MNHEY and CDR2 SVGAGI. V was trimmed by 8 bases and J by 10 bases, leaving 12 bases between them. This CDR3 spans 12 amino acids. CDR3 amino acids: CASRSGYSPLHF. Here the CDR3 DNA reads TGTGCCAGCCGCTCAGGGTACTCACCCCTCCACTTT.

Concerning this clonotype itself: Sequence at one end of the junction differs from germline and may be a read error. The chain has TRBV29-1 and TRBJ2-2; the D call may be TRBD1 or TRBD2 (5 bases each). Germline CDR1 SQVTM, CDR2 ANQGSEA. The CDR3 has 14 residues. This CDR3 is CSAYPRVRVGKLFF. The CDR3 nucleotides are TGCAGCGCCTACCCCAGGGTCAGGGTCGGGAAGCTGTTTTTT.

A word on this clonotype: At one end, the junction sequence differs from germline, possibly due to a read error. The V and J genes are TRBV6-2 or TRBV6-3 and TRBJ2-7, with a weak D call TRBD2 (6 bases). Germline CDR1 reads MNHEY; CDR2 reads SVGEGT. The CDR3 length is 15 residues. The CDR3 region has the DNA TGTGCCAGCAGTTTGCTAGCGTCCAACTCCTACAAGCAGCACTTC. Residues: CASSLLASNSYKQHF.

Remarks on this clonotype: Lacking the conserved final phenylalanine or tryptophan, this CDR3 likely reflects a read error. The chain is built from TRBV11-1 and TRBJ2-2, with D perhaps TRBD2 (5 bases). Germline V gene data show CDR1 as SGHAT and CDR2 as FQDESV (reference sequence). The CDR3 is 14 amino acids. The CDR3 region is CANSYTSGIGQLFS. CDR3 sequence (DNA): TGTGCCAACAGCTATACTAGTGGCATCGGGCAGCTGTTTTCT.